This TCR beta chain was identified in a study of lymphopenia after photon versus proton radiotherapy. Method: immunoSEQ multiplex PCR; TCRdb's copy keeps in-frame clones and lacks some. This table holds about 40,000 clones, 85% to 90% found once. A note on this clone: Its antigen is as yet unknown.

Study-level findings and limits: Under photons, naive T cells and diversity fell while effector/memory populations rose. After the lymphocyte nadir, photon-treated repertoires showed oligoclonal expansion, especially of CD8+ Temra cells.

V lost 6 bases, J lost 2 bases, and 11 bases lay in between. This CDR3 spans 12 amino acids. Germline V lookup: CDR1 GTSNPN, CDR2 SVGIG (reference sequence). The chain links TRBV30 to TRBJ2-7; TRBD1 might be the D (6 bases). This receptor was obtained from a woman aged 70-85 years with pancreatic cancer. Some clones in this sample may be carry-over from other donors' samples. Sample: peripheral blood, taken from a patient treated with proton-based radiotherapy. The CDR3 DNA reads as TGTGCCTGCGGGACATCGACCTACGAGCAGTACTTC. Its translation is CACGTSTYEQYF.